Sequencing of this TCR beta chain was carried out in a study of cytomegalovirus exposure and HLA in healthy donors. Study conclusions and caveats: When analyzed later, the rates of TCR association showed variation by HLA locus, with DRB1 the most and HLA-C the fewest.

The CDR3 spans 12 residues. Trimming took off 6 bases at V and 5 bases at J, with 13 bases between the two ends. Germline CDR1 and CDR2: SQVTM and ANQGSEA. The PCR employed 60 Vbeta primers together with 13 Jbeta primers. Under the authors' procedure: In a later analysis, the count reached some 73 million unique TCR beta chains, with 9 million to 11 million shared. The method was immunoSEQ multiplex PCR; TCRdb's version includes in-frame clones alone and lacks a portion of them. D and trimming were read from the DNA, whereas the V and J calls and clone size are those reported in that table. In the table there are about 130,000 clones, 80% to 90% of which are singletons. Remarks on this clone: Its antigen is unknown.

The chain employs TRBV29-1 and TRBJ2-5, with D tentatively TRBD1 (5 bases). The clonotype was recovered from a middle-aged man in good health and CMV-seronegative. Source material: PBMCs. CDR3: CSVKGSRETQYF. The DNA of the CDR3 is TGCAGCGTCAAGGGGTCGAGGGAGACCCAGTACTTC.